This is a list of T cell receptor beta chains from one sample in a study of shared clonotypes between healthy human individuals. Sequenced by immunoSEQ multiplex PCR; TCRdb stores in-frame clones only, minus some. The sample lists some 2,000,000 clones; 90% to 96% were seen once. Sample: naive CD4+ T cells sorted from blood. The source of these receptors is a man between 18 and 29 years old in good health. CDR3s include the opening cysteine and the closing phenylalanine or tryptophan. Fields, in order: V gene, D gene, J gene, clone size, CDR3 protein, CDR3 DNA. D genes are given only for firm matches. Size is omitted from some rows. Given values are once, few, many or a class for expanded clones.

TRBV28	NA	TRBJ1-6	NA	CASRLTGYNSPLHF	TGTGCCAGCAGACTAACAGGATATAATTCACCCCTCCACTTT
TRBV11-3	NA	TRBJ2-7	NA	CASSPQSRVGVPLEQYF	TGTGCCAGCAGCCCACAGTCCCGTGTGGGGGTTCCCCTCGAGCAGTACTTC
TRBV19	NA	TRBJ1-1	NA	CASSDLMNTEAFF	TGTGCCAGTAGTGACCTCATGAACACTGAAGCTTTCTTT
TRBV6-6	NA	TRBJ1-1	NA	CASSSPGRTEAFF	TGTGCCAGCAGTTCCCCTGGGCGAACTGAAGCTTTCTTT
TRBV19	TRBD1	TRBJ1-2	NA	CASSRQGTTGYTF	TGTGCCAGTTCTAGACAGGGGACAACCGGCTACACCTTC
TRBV2	NA	TRBJ1-3	NA	CASSANIVSSGNTIYF	TGTGCCAGCAGTGCTAACATAGTCAGCTCTGGAAACACCATATATTTT
TRBV25-1	NA	TRBJ2-5	NA	CASSELTGWRETQYF	TGTGCCAGCAGTGAATTAACGGGGTGGCGGGAGACCCAGTACTTC
TRBV4-1	TRBD2	TRBJ2-7	NA	CASSQPLAGAPYEQYF	TGCGCCAGCAGCCAACCCTTAGCGGGAGCTCCCTACGAGCAGTACTTC
TRBV7-9	NA	TRBJ1-6	few	CASSLEGTVNSPLHF	TGTGCCAGCAGCTTAGAAGGGACGGTAAATTCACCCCTCCACTTT
TRBV7-2	TRBD2	TRBJ2-3	NA	CASRIGTSGRGRGTDTQYF	TGTGCCAGCAGGATAGGGACTAGCGGGAGGGGCCGTGGCACAGATACGCAGTATTTT
TRBV29-1	NA	TRBJ1-1	few	CSVVGWNTEAFF	TGCAGCGTTGTAGGATGGAACACTGAAGCTTTCTTT
TRBV7-2	TRBD1	TRBJ2-2	NA	CASSSGGTGELFF	TGTGCCAGCAGTTCAGGGGGCACCGGGGAGCTGTTTTTT
TRBV2	NA	TRBJ1-3	NA	CASSAGPGLGNTIYF	TGTGCCAGCAGTGCCGGTCCAGGGCTTGGAAACACCATATATTTT
TRBV15	TRBD2	TRBJ2-7	NA	CATSSLGTSGRAYF	TGTGCCACCAGCAGCCTCGGGACTAGCGGGAGGGCCTACTTC
TRBV27	NA	TRBJ1-6	once	CASSLRVGTGYNSPLHF	TGTGCCAGCAGTTTAAGGGTTGGGACGGGGTATAATTCACCCCTCCACTTT
TRBV28	NA	TRBJ1-1	NA	CASSLTKRGSEAFF	TGTGCCAGCAGTTTAACGAAAAGGGGTTCTGAAGCTTTCTTT
TRBV11-2	TRBD2	TRBJ2-1	NA	CASSFEGTSGANEQFF	TGTGCCAGCAGCTTCGAGGGGACTAGCGGGGCTAATGAGCAGTTCTTC
TRBV10-3	NA	TRBJ2-7	NA	CAIARGNEQYF	TGTGCCATCGCTAGGGGTAACGAGCAGTACTTC
TRBV9	TRBD2	TRBJ2-3	NA	CASSAGTSERTQYF	TGTGCCAGCAGCGCCGGGACTAGCGAAAGGACGCAGTATTTT
TRBV2	NA	TRBJ1-6	NA	CASSPQGLWDSPLHF	TGTGCCAGCAGTCCCCAAGGGCTTTGGGATTCACCCCTCCACTTT
TRBV6-1	TRBD2	TRBJ2-3	NA	CASSAWGLAGPDTQYF	TGTGCCAGCAGTGCCTGGGGACTAGCGGGTCCAGATACGCAGTATTTT
TRBV19	NA	TRBJ2-1	NA	CASSIVLVGASSYNEQFF	TGTGCCAGTAGTATTGTTCTAGTAGGAGCGAGCTCCTACAATGAGCAGTTCTTC
TRBV6-5	NA	TRBJ2-2	NA	CASSRSTGELFF	TGTGCCAGCAGCCGCTCAACGGGGGAGCTGTTTTTT
TRBV30	TRBD1	TRBJ1-2	NA	CAWRDRLGGYTF	TGTGCCTGGAGGGACAGGCTGGGTGGCTACACCTTC
TRBV18	NA	TRBJ1-5	NA	CASSPPGGVGPQHF	TGTGCCAGCTCACCACCGGGGGGGGTCGGGCCCCAGCATTTT
TRBV7-3	NA	TRBJ2-6	NA	CASSPSGPGANVLTF	TGTGCCAGCAGCCCCTCGGGCCCTGGGGCCAACGTCCTGACTTTC
TRBV7-9	NA	TRBJ2-5	NA	CASSRRLDQETQYF	TGTGCCAGCAGCCGAAGACTCGACCAAGAGACCCAGTACTTC
TRBV28	NA	TRBJ2-7	NA	CASKDRNYEQYF	TGTGCCAGCAAAGACAGGAACTACGAGCAGTACTTC
TRBV18	NA	TRBJ1-1	NA	CASSVGAFF	TGTGCCAGCTCAGTCGGAGCTTTCTTT
TRBV14	TRBD2	TRBJ2-7	NA	CASSPRSSGIYEQYF	TGTGCCAGCAGCCCAAGGAGTAGCGGGATCTACGAGCAGTACTTC
TRBV30	TRBD1	TRBJ1-2	NA	CAWSEGFVDSRDRGPSNYGYTF	TGTGCCTGGAGTGAGGGATTCGTTGATTCCCGAGACAGGGGCCCCTCTAACTATGGCTACACCTTC
TRBV6-5	NA	TRBJ2-2	once	CASSKDTLTGELFF	TGTGCCAGCAGTAAGGACACCCTCACCGGGGAGCTGTTTTTT
TRBV28	NA	TRBJ1-3	NA	CASSFPPVGGSMNTIYF	TGTGCCAGCAGTTTCCCTCCCGTTGGGGGTTCGATGAACACCATATATTTT
TRBV19	NA	TRBJ2-5	NA	CASSIDSGLARETQYF	TGTGCCAGTAGTATCGATAGTGGGCTAGCGCGAGAGACCCAGTACTTC
TRBV7-9	TRBD1	TRBJ2-1	NA	CASSFGTGIYNEQFF	TGTGCCAGCAGCTTCGGGACAGGGATCTACAATGAGCAGTTCTTC